The rows below give T cell receptor beta chains drawn from one sample of a study of Graves' ophthalmopathy and Graves' hyperthyroidism. TCRdb itself ran the multiplex PCR reads through MiXCR, one entry per CDR3 protein. The sample includes 200,000 to 250,000 distinct CDR3 sequences, about 22% of them seen just once. Sequences were obtained from peripheral blood. All receptors come from a woman aged 45 to 65 with Graves' ophthalmopathy. CDR3s include the opening cysteine and the closing phenylalanine or tryptophan. Fields, in order: J gene, D gene, V gene, clone size, CDR3 DNA, CDR3 protein. A D gene is named only where the DNA matches it firmly. Clone size is stated in some rows and not others, as once, few, many or a class when expanded.

j_gene: TRBJ2-7; d_gene: TRBD2; v_gene: TRBV13; abundance: many; CDR3nt: TGTGCCAGCAGCTTAGACAGCGGGAGAGCGAACGAGCAGTACTTC; CDR3aa: CASSLDSGRANEQYF
j_gene: TRBJ1-5; d_gene: TRBD1; v_gene: TRBV29-1; abundance: many; CDR3nt: TGCAGCGTAAGACAGGGGAACAATCAGCCCCAGCATTTT; CDR3aa: CSVRQGNNQPQHF
j_gene: TRBJ1-5; d_gene: -; v_gene: TRBV6-1; abundance: few; CDR3nt: TGTGCCAGCACCCGTACGGGGCCCCAGCATTTT; CDR3aa: CASTRTGPQHF
j_gene: TRBJ2-7; d_gene: TRBD1; v_gene: TRBV5-1; abundance: -; CDR3nt: TGCGCCAGCAGCCCCGGGACAGGGGCCGAGCAGTACTTC; CDR3aa: CASSPGTGAEQYF
j_gene: TRBJ2-4; d_gene: -; v_gene: TRBV12-3/TRBV12-4; abundance: few; CDR3nt: TGTGCCAGCAGCCAGGCGAGCTTAGCCAAAAACATTCAGTACTTC; CDR3aa: CASSQASLAKNIQYF
j_gene: TRBJ1-2; d_gene: -; v_gene: TRBV19; abundance: few; CDR3nt: TGTGCCAGTAGTCCGGAACCGAGGGTATGGAATGGCTACACCTTC; CDR3aa: CASSPEPRVWNGYTF
j_gene: TRBJ2-2; d_gene: -; v_gene: TRBV27; abundance: many; CDR3nt: TGTGCCAGCAGTGCCTCGGTAGGGGTGGCCGGGGAGCTGTTTTTT; CDR3aa: CASSASVGVAGELFF
j_gene: TRBJ2-5; d_gene: -; v_gene: TRBV7-2; abundance: many; CDR3nt: TGTGCCAGCAGCCCTTCCTCTGCGGGGACCCCCAAGACCCAGTACTTC; CDR3aa: CASSPSSAGTPKTQYF
j_gene: TRBJ2-4; d_gene: TRBD2; v_gene: TRBV5-1; abundance: -; CDR3nt: TGCGCCAGCGCCGGGACTATTGGCAAAAACATTCAGTACTTC; CDR3aa: CASAGTIGKNIQYF
j_gene: TRBJ2-7; d_gene: -; v_gene: TRBV7-9; abundance: many; CDR3nt: TGTGCCAGCAGCTTAGTCGAGTTCCGGGACGAGCAGTACTTC; CDR3aa: CASSLVEFRDEQYF
j_gene: TRBJ1-5; d_gene: TRBD1; v_gene: TRBV6-1; abundance: many; CDR3nt: TGTGCCAGCAGACCGGGACAGGGGGCTCAGCCCCAGCATTTT; CDR3aa: CASRPGQGAQPQHF
j_gene: TRBJ2-4; d_gene: -; v_gene: TRBV20-1; abundance: many; CDR3nt: TGCAGCGGTCGGCACCAGCCCAAAAACATTCAGTACTTC; CDR3aa: CSGRHQPKNIQYF
j_gene: TRBJ2-5; d_gene: -; v_gene: TRBV7-9; abundance: many; CDR3nt: TGTGCCAGCAGCCCCTTCCCCGTGGGGGTTAAAGGAGGGACCCAGTACTTC; CDR3aa: CASSPFPVGVKGGTQYF
j_gene: TRBJ1-1; d_gene: -; v_gene: TRBV15; abundance: many; CDR3nt: TGTGCCACCAGCAGCCACCGGGGGGGTCCGGGGAACACTGAAGCTTTCTTT; CDR3aa: CATSSHRGGPGNTEAFF
j_gene: TRBJ2-7; d_gene: TRBD1; v_gene: TRBV20-1; abundance: many; CDR3nt: TGCAGTGCTCAGGGGGGACAGGGCGACTCCTACGAGCAGTACTTC; CDR3aa: CSAQGGQGDSYEQYF
j_gene: TRBJ2-2; d_gene: -; v_gene: TRBV2; abundance: few; CDR3nt: TGTGCCAGCAGTTCGGGTAGCGGCTGGGCCGGGGAGCTGTTTTTT; CDR3aa: CASSSGSGWAGELFF
j_gene: TRBJ2-2; d_gene: TRBD2; v_gene: TRBV19; abundance: -; CDR3nt: TGTGCCAGTAGGGGTTGGGCGGGAGTTAGAGATTTGAACACCGGGGAGCTGTTTTTT; CDR3aa: CASRGWAGVRDLNTGELFF
j_gene: TRBJ2-7; d_gene: -; v_gene: TRBV2; abundance: many; CDR3nt: TGTGCCAGCAGTGATCGGACAACGCTTTCCTACGAGCAGTACTTC; CDR3aa: CASSDRTTLSYEQYF
j_gene: TRBJ2-5; d_gene: TRBD1; v_gene: TRBV19; abundance: many; CDR3nt: TGTGCCAGTAGCGGTATAGACAGGGGGACGTCGGAGACCCAGTACTTC; CDR3aa: CASSGIDRGTSETQYF
j_gene: TRBJ1-6; d_gene: -; v_gene: TRBV20-1; abundance: many; CDR3nt: TGCAGTGCTAGAGAGGGATTTAATTCACCCCTCCACTTT; CDR3aa: CSAREGFNSPLHF
j_gene: TRBJ1-5; d_gene: -; v_gene: TRBV20-1; abundance: many; CDR3nt: TGCAGTGCTAGAGATTCCGGCCCCGGGAGGCCCCAGCATTTT; CDR3aa: CSARDSGPGRPQHF
j_gene: TRBJ1-5; d_gene: -; v_gene: TRBV12-3/TRBV12-4; abundance: many; CDR3nt: TGTGCCAGCAGTTTAGGTTCGGGGTGGCAGCCCCAGCATTTT; CDR3aa: CASSLGSGWQPQHF
j_gene: TRBJ2-7; d_gene: -; v_gene: TRBV7-6; abundance: many; CDR3nt: TGTGCCAGCAGCCCCAGGCCCGCGGGGGAGCAGTACTTC; CDR3aa: CASSPRPAGEQYF
j_gene: TRBJ2-7; d_gene: TRBD2; v_gene: TRBV24-1; abundance: -; CDR3nt: TGTGCCACCAGTGCTCCAGGAACTAGCGGGACTTACGAGCAGTACTTC; CDR3aa: CATSAPGTSGTYEQYF
j_gene: TRBJ1-5; d_gene: -; v_gene: TRBV28; abundance: many; CDR3nt: TGTGCCAGCAGTTCCTACGGGACAAACCATCAGCCCCAGCATTTT; CDR3aa: CASSSYGTNHQPQHF
j_gene: TRBJ2-7; d_gene: TRBD1; v_gene: TRBV10-3; abundance: -; CDR3nt: TGTGCCATCAGTCGCCCGGGACAGGGCTACGAGCAGTACTTC; CDR3aa: CAISRPGQGYEQYF
j_gene: TRBJ1-2; d_gene: -; v_gene: TRBV19; abundance: many; CDR3nt: TGTGCCAGTAGCCCCCGGGATTCTTATGGCTACACCTTC; CDR3aa: CASSPRDSYGYTF
j_gene: TRBJ2-4; d_gene: TRBD2; v_gene: TRBV7-9; abundance: few; CDR3nt: TGTGCCAGCAGCTTCGGGGGGGACATTCAGTACTTC; CDR3aa: CASSFGGDIQYF
j_gene: TRBJ1-6; d_gene: TRBD1; v_gene: TRBV11-2; abundance: few; CDR3nt: TGTGCCAGCAGCTCCCGGACAGGCTATAATTCACCCCTCCACTTT; CDR3aa: CASSSRTGYNSPLHF
j_gene: TRBJ1-5; d_gene: TRBD1; v_gene: TRBV20-1; abundance: once; CDR3nt: TGCAGTGCTGCCCGCGGTTCTGGCAGGGGGCAGCCCCAGCATTTT; CDR3aa: CSAARGSGRGQPQHF
j_gene: TRBJ1-6; d_gene: -; v_gene: TRBV6-5; abundance: many; CDR3nt: TGTGCCAGCAGTTACGTTTTAGGCACAGAACGTTCACCCCTCCACTTT; CDR3aa: CASSYVLGTERSPLHF
j_gene: TRBJ1-5; d_gene: -; v_gene: TRBV24-1; abundance: many; CDR3nt: TGTGCCACCAGTGAGTCGGGGATGGGCAATCAGCCCCAGCATTTT; CDR3aa: CATSESGMGNQPQHF
j_gene: TRBJ2-5; d_gene: TRBD2; v_gene: TRBV4-2; abundance: many; CDR3nt: TGTGCCAGCAGCCAAGATAGGCTAGCGGGAGAGGGGAGAGAGACCCAGTACTTC; CDR3aa: CASSQDRLAGEGRETQYF
j_gene: TRBJ2-7; d_gene: -; v_gene: TRBV28; abundance: -; CDR3nt: TGTGCCAGCAGCTTAGCCGGGACACTGTCCCGAAGTAGCTACGAGCAGTACTTC; CDR3aa: CASSLAGTLSRSSYEQYF
j_gene: TRBJ2-1; d_gene: -; v_gene: TRBV12-3/TRBV12-4; abundance: many; CDR3nt: TGTGCCAGCAGTTTAGGCGGGTCGTACAATGAGCAGTTCTTC; CDR3aa: CASSLGGSYNEQFF
j_gene: TRBJ2-5; d_gene: TRBD2; v_gene: TRBV13; abundance: many; CDR3nt: TGTGCCAGCAGTCCTAGCGGGAGGGCCGGGAAGACCCAGTACTTC; CDR3aa: CASSPSGRAGKTQYF
j_gene: TRBJ2-5; d_gene: TRBD2; v_gene: TRBV29-1; abundance: many; CDR3nt: TGCAGCGTTGAGGGACTAGCGACTAAAGAGACCCAGTACTTC; CDR3aa: CSVEGLATKETQYF
j_gene: TRBJ2-5; d_gene: TRBD2; v_gene: TRBV24-1; abundance: many; CDR3nt: TGTGCCACCAGTGGAGCGGGAGGTCCACAAGAGACCCAGTACTTC; CDR3aa: CATSGAGGPQETQYF
j_gene: TRBJ2-1; d_gene: -; v_gene: TRBV19; abundance: few; CDR3nt: TGTGCCAGTAGTAAGGGAGGTTCTTACAATGAGCAGTTCTTC; CDR3aa: CASSKGGSYNEQFF
j_gene: TRBJ1-1; d_gene: TRBD1; v_gene: TRBV19; abundance: many; CDR3nt: TGTGCCAGTAGTCGGACCGGGACAGGGATAATGAACACTGAAGCTTTCTTT; CDR3aa: CASSRTGTGIMNTEAFF
j_gene: TRBJ1-2; d_gene: -; v_gene: TRBV6-5; abundance: many; CDR3nt: TGTGCCAGCAGTTCTTTCAGGGGCTATGGCTACACCTTC; CDR3aa: CASSSFRGYGYTF
j_gene: TRBJ2-4; d_gene: TRBD2; v_gene: TRBV9; abundance: many; CDR3nt: TGTGCCAGCAGCCCGAGAGGTCTAGCGGAGGGCATTCAGTACTTC; CDR3aa: CASSPRGLAEGIQYF
j_gene: TRBJ2-7; d_gene: -; v_gene: TRBV6-1; abundance: -; CDR3nt: TGTGCCAGCTCCCCGGGGGCGGATTCAGCCTACGAGCAGTACTTC; CDR3aa: CASSPGADSAYEQYF
j_gene: TRBJ2-7; d_gene: TRBD1; v_gene: TRBV28; abundance: many; CDR3nt: TGTGCCAGCAGCCGCCTCACAGGGGATGGGGGTTACGAGCAGTACTTC; CDR3aa: CASSRLTGDGGYEQYF
j_gene: TRBJ2-7; d_gene: -; v_gene: TRBV28; abundance: many; CDR3nt: TGTGCCATCCAAGCAGCCCTCGGGACTCAAGTGTACGAGCAGTACTTC; CDR3aa: CAIQAALGTQVYEQYF
j_gene: TRBJ1-5; d_gene: -; v_gene: TRBV28; abundance: many; CDR3nt: TGTGCCAGCTATGACGGGCAGCCCCAGCATTTT; CDR3aa: CASYDGQPQHF
j_gene: TRBJ1-1; d_gene: -; v_gene: TRBV2; abundance: many; CDR3nt: TGTGCCGGCAGTGAAGCTAAGGAGGCTACTGAAGCTTTCTTT; CDR3aa: CAGSEAKEATEAFF
j_gene: TRBJ2-4; d_gene: TRBD2; v_gene: TRBV12-3/TRBV12-4; abundance: many; CDR3nt: TGTGCCAGCAGTTTACGGGTAGCGGGGGATCAGTACTTC; CDR3aa: CASSLRVAGDQYF
j_gene: TRBJ2-7; d_gene: TRBD2; v_gene: TRBV6-1; abundance: -; CDR3nt: TGTGCCCTTGAACGGCGGGAGGCGGGGGGCGAGCAGTACTTC; CDR3aa: CALERREAGGEQYF
j_gene: TRBJ2-7; d_gene: -; v_gene: TRBV5-1; abundance: many; CDR3nt: TGCGCCAGCAGCTTGCGTCCACCCTCCTACGAGCAGTACTTC; CDR3aa: CASSLRPPSYEQYF
j_gene: TRBJ1-5; d_gene: TRBD1; v_gene: TRBV7-6; abundance: -; CDR3nt: TGTGCCAGCAGCTTAGCCACAGGGGGCGCGGACCAGCCCCAGCATTTT; CDR3aa: CASSLATGGADQPQHF
j_gene: TRBJ1-1; d_gene: -; v_gene: TRBV12-3/TRBV12-4; abundance: many; CDR3nt: TGTGCCAGCAGTTTCGCCGGGACCTTAACCAACACTGAAGCTTTCTTT; CDR3aa: CASSFAGTLTNTEAFF
j_gene: TRBJ1-2; d_gene: -; v_gene: TRBV5-5; abundance: many; CDR3nt: TGTGCCAGCACCCTCTGGAACTATGGCTACACCTTC; CDR3aa: CASTLWNYGYTF